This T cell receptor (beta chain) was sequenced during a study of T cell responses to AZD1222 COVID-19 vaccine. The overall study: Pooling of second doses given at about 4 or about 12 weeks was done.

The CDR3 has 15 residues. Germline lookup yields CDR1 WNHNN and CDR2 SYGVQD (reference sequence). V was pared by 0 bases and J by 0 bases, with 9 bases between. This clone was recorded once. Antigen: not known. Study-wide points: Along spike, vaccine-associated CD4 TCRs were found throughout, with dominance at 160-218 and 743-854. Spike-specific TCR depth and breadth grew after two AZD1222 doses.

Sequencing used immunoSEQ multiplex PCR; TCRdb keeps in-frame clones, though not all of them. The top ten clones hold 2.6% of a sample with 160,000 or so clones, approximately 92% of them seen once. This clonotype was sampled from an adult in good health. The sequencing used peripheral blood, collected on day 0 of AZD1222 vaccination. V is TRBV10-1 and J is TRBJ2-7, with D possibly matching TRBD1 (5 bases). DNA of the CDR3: TGCGCCAGCAGTGAGTCGACAGTGCTCTCCTACGAGCAGTACTTC. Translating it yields CASSESTVLSYEQYF.